Described below is a single T cell receptor (beta chain) sequence and its context. Its target is unknown. This entry comes from a study of cytomegalovirus exposure and HLA in healthy donors. Use of 60 Vbeta and 13 Jbeta primers characterized the PCR. Produced via immunoSEQ multiplex PCR; TCRdb's table is partial and in-frame only. The sample includes about 92,000 clones, roughly 80% of them seen just once. V dropped 1 base and J dropped 8 bases, with 12 bases sitting between them. CDR1 is SGHVS and CDR2 is FNYEAQ in the germline V gene. CDR3 length: 13 residues. Regarding the study as a whole: Later genetic work tied a missense DCLRE1C variant to beta-chain V and J trimming. Earlier findings revealed that most TCR beta V segments proved productive either about 87% or about 30% of the time. Likely technical artifact: a cluster of highly shared sequence variants.

V gene TRBV7-6 combines with J gene TRBJ2-7; D is perhaps TRBD1 (6 bases). Sequencing was performed on PBMCs. This sequence was found in a man aged 50 or older in good health and CMV-seropositive. This CDR3 reads CASSLEGVSQQYF. The CDR3 nucleotides read TGTGCCAGCAGCTTAGAGGGGGTTAGTCAGCAGTACTTC.